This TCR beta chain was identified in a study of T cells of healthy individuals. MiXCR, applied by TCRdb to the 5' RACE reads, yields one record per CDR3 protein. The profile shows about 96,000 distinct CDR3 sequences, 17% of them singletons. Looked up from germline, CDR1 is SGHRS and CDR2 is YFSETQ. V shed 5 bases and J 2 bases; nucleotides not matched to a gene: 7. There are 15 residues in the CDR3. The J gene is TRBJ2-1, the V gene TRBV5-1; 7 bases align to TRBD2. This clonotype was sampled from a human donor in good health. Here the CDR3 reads CASSPGLGPYNEQFF. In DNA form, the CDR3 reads TGCGCCAGCAGTCCCGGACTAGGTCCCTACAATGAGCAGTTCTTC.